The 23 T cell receptor beta chains presented below share a single source sample, sequenced in a study of graft-versus-host responses after intestinal transplantation. The method was immunoSEQ multiplex PCR; TCRdb's version includes in-frame clones alone and lacks a portion of them. The sample holds about 88,000 clones, 75% to 95% seen once. These TCRs' antigens remain unknown. Material: unstimulated CD4+ T cells sorted from spleen or lymph node cells, obtained before transplant. These receptors were taken from a human donor who was the organ donor for an intestinal transplant.

This chain connects TRBV7-9 to TRBJ2-7, with D perhaps TRBD1 (5 bases). CDR3 size: 13 residues. V lost 5 bases, J lost 5 bases, and 13 bases lay in between. Germline CDR1 is SEHNR and CDR2 is FQNEAQ (reference sequence). CDR3 bases: TGTGCCAGCAGCAAGCTTTTGGACAACGAGCAGTACTTC. Its protein product is CASSKLLDNEQYF.

The chain recombines TRBV7-3 with TRBJ2-2; D might be TRBD2 (7 bases). From germline, CDR1 is SGHTA and CDR2 FQGTGA. The length of the CDR3 is 14 residues. V dropped 8 bases and J dropped 4 bases, with 14 bases sitting between them. CDR3 amino acids: CASGRRGGTGELFF. DNA of the CDR3: TGTGCCAGCGGCCGGAGGGGGGGCACCGGGGAGCTGTTTTTT.

The genes are TRBV5-4 and TRBJ2-7; TRBD2 matches at 9 bases. The CDR3 spans 14 residues. The V gene end was trimmed by 3 bases and the J gene end by 2 bases; junction bases not matched to a gene: 3. Germline assignment: CDR1 SGHNT and CDR2 YYREEE (reference sequence). The CDR3 loop reads CASSSGTSTYEQYF. The CDR3, as DNA: TGTGCCAGCAGCTCCGGGACTAGCACCTACGAGCAGTACTTC.

The V gene is TRBV5-1, the J gene TRBJ1-1; D is uncertain. Trimming took 0 bases from V and 0 from J, leaving 9 bases between them. Germline V gives CDR1 SGHRS, CDR2 YFSETQ. The CDR3 consists of 15 residues. The CDR3 DNA reads as TGCGCCAGCAGCTTGGATCCCAGGATGAACACTGAAGCTTTCTTT. It codes for CASSLDPRMNTEAFF.

The chain is built from TRBV2 and TRBJ2-1; D may be TRBD2 (6 bases). CDR3 length equals 10 residues. CDR1 and CDR2 (germline): SNHLY, FYNNEI. Trimming shortened V by 6 bases and J by 11 bases, and 8 bases separated the two germline ends. CDR3 in DNA: TGTGCCAGCAGGCTAGCGAAGCAGTTCTTC. Translating gives CASRLAKQFF.

The chain is built from TRBV7-2 and TRBJ2-3; 11 bases are a match to TRBD2. V dropped 5 bases and J dropped 4; count of bases not matched to a gene: 8. This CDR3 is built from 16 residues. In germline, CDR1 is SGHTA, CDR2 FQGNSA. CDR3 in amino acids: CASSRWGTSGSDTQYF. CDR3 nucleotides: TGTGCCAGCAGCCGATGGGGGACTAGCGGATCAGATACGCAGTATTTT.

The chain recombines TRBV19 with TRBJ2-6; 7 bases agree with TRBD2. V was clipped by 3 bases and J by 2 bases; unmatched bases: 4. Germline lookup yields CDR1 LNHDA and CDR2 SQIVND (reference sequence). This CDR3 has 16 amino acids. This CDR3 is CASSMSAGAGANVLTF. DNA of the CDR3: TGTGCCAGTAGTATGTCGGCGGGGGCTGGGGCCAACGTCCTGACTTTC. Filled out from reference TRBV19 and TRBJ2-6, the complete variable domain reads DGGITQSPKYLFRKEGQNVTLSCEQNLNHDAMYWYRQDPGQGLRLIYYSQIVNDFQKGDIAEGYSVSREKKESFPLTVTSAQKNPTAFYLCASSMSAGAGANVLTFGAGSRLTVL.

The genes are TRBV10-1 and TRBJ2-3, with TRBD2 matching over 11 bases. V gave up 6 bases and J gave up 4 bases; unmatched junction bases: 6. CDR3 length equals 15 residues. Germline CDR1 is WNHNN and CDR2 is SYGVQD (reference sequence). DNA for the CDR3: TGCGCCAGCAGCACACTAGCGGGAGTAGCAGATACGCAGTATTTT. Residues: CASSTLAGVADTQYF.

The V gene is TRBV5-1, the J gene TRBJ2-2, with D unclear. Germline V gene sequence: CDR1 SGHRS, CDR2 YFSETQ. This CDR3 is built from 15 residues. Trimming cost V 0 bases and J 4 bases, with 10 bases left between them. This chain's CDR3 is CASSLVLEITGELFF. DNA of the CDR3: TGCGCCAGCAGCTTGGTCCTTGAGATCACCGGGGAGCTGTTTTTT.

The chain joins TRBV27 to TRBJ1-5; D unclear. With 0 bases removed from V and 2 bases from J, the gap between germline ends came to 5 bases. This CDR3 is 14 amino acids long. CDR1 is MNHEY and CDR2 is SMNVEV in the germline V gene (reference sequence). The CDR3 sequence: CASSLSQGNQPQHF. The DNA for the CDR3 is TGTGCCAGCAGTTTATCGCAGGGCAATCAGCCCCAGCATTTT.

The genes are TRBV11-3 and TRBJ2-3, with 9 bases identical to TRBD2. In germline, CDR1 is SGHNT, CDR2 YENEEA. V dropped 3 bases and J dropped 5; count of bases not matched to a gene: 15. The CDR3 contains 18 residues. The CDR3 here is CASSFFPPSGALKDTQYF. Here the CDR3 DNA reads TGTGCCAGCAGCTTCTTTCCCCCTAGCGGGGCTCTCAAAGATACGCAGTATTTT.

The chain joins TRBV10-3 to TRBJ1-2; D is perhaps TRBD1 (6 bases). Per germline, CDR1 ENHRY and CDR2 SYGVKD. V lost 4 bases to trimming and J lost 1 base, with 13 bases between them. The CDR3 runs 15 residues. The CDR3 DNA sequence: TGTGCCATCAGTGCCCGGGACATTGTTAACTATGGCTACACCTTC. Protein: CAISARDIVNYGYTF.

The chain combines TRBV6-1 with TRBJ1-1; 9 bases are shared with TRBD1. The CDR3 runs 14 residues. Per germline, CDR1 MNHNS and CDR2 SASEGT. CDR3 bases: TGTGTCGCCGGGACAGGGTTTTCGAATGCTGAAGCTTTCTTT. Translated, it gives CVAGTGFSNAEAFF.

This rearrangement joins TRBV7-9 to TRBJ1-1; 7 bases are shared with TRBD1. CDR3 length: 15 residues. The V and J ends lost 5 bases and 2 bases, in that order; junction bases with no gene match: 8. Per germline, CDR1 SEHNR and CDR2 FQNEAQ (reference sequence). The CDR3 sequence: CASSQGTAQNTEAFF. CDR3 bases: TGTGCCAGCAGCCAAGGGACAGCCCAAAACACTGAAGCTTTCTTT.

The CDR3 is CASSLGGTSDEQYF. CDR3 nucleotide sequence: TGTGCCAGCAGTTTAGGGGGGACTAGTGACGAGCAGTACTTC. The chain recombines TRBV27 with TRBJ2-7; 8 nucleotides match TRBD2. With 2 bases clipped from V and 5 bases from J, the junction kept 5 bases outside the gene matches. CDR1 MNHEY and CDR2 SMNVEV come from the germline V gene (reference sequence). The CDR3 has 14 amino acids.

V and J are TRBV5-1 and TRBJ2-7, with 11 bases that match TRBD2. V shed 0 bases and J 2 bases; nucleotides not matched to a gene: 1. Germline assignment: CDR1 SGHRS and CDR2 YFSETQ. The length of the CDR3 is 15 residues. The CDR3 DNA sequence: TGCGCCAGCAGCTTGGGACTAGCGGGAACCTACGAGCAGTACTTC. Protein sequence: CASSLGLAGTYEQYF.

The V and J genes are TRBV28 and TRBJ2-1, with 9 bases that match TRBD2. Germline lookup yields CDR1 MDHEN and CDR2 SYDVKM. The CDR3 has 14 residues. V lost 6 bases to trimming and J lost 6 bases; unmatched junction nucleotides: 6. The CDR3 region has the DNA TGTGCCAGCAGCCCGGGACTAGCTGGCAATGAGCAGTTCTTC. Translating it yields CASSPGLAGNEQFF.

This clone was counted only a few times. The rearrangement links TRBV5-4 to TRBJ2-5; D might be TRBD1 (6 bases). Germline CDR1 is SGHNT and CDR2 is YYREEE (reference sequence). Trimming left V 10 bases short and J 5 bases short, with 18 bases between. The CDR3 spans 13 residues. The CDR3 DNA sequence: TGTGCCGCTAGGGGGTCCAACTGGGAGACCCAGTACTTC. Encoded protein: CAARGSNWETQYF.

The V and J genes are TRBV5-1 and TRBJ2-5, with 9 bases fitting TRBD2. Germline loops: CDR1 SGHRS, CDR2 YFSETQ. The trim removed 8 bases at V and 1 base at J, leaving 12 bases unmatched. This CDR3 is 16 amino acids long. CDR3 in DNA: TGCGCCAGTTTTAAGTGGGCTAGCGGGACCCAAGAGACCCAGTACTTC. This encodes CASFKWASGTQETQYF.

This clone appeared a single time. The gene calls are TRBV7-2 and TRBJ2-7; 11 bases are a match to TRBD2. J was trimmed by 0 bases and V by 5 bases; bases with no gene match: 3. The V gene's germline CDR1 is SGHTA and CDR2 FQGNSA. The CDR3 is made up of 15 amino acids. In DNA, the CDR3 is TGTGCCAGCAGCGCTAGCGGGGGGCTCTCCTACGAGCAGTACTTC. This encodes CASSASGGLSYEQYF.

This clone occurred a few times. The chain recombines TRBV18 with TRBJ2-4; 9 bases map to TRBD2. The germline CDR1 and CDR2 sequences are KGHSH and LQKENI. With V trimmed by 2 bases and J by 8 bases, 4 bases remained unmatched. The CDR3 consists of 14 residues. CDR3 in amino acids: CASSPGIAGDIQYF. Here the CDR3 DNA reads TGTGCCAGCTCACCAGGAATAGCGGGGGACATTCAGTACTTC. Supplemented by reference TRBV18 and TRBJ2-4, the full variable domain reads NAGVMQNPRHLVRRRGQEARLRCSPMKGHSHVYWYRQLPEEGLKFMVYLQKENIIDESGMPKERFSAEFPKEGPSILRIQQVVRGDSAAYFCASSPGIAGDIQYFGAGTRLSVL.

This clone appeared a single time. The rearrangement joins TRBV7-3 to TRBJ2-1; 7 nucleotides agree with TRBD2. V lost 2 bases and J lost 5; bases outside the gene matches: 6. The CDR3 contains 15 residues. Germline V gives CDR1 SGHTA, CDR2 FQGTGA. CDR3 amino acids: CASSLAGAGHNEQFF. CDR3 DNA: TGTGCCAGCAGCTTAGCGGGAGCCGGGCACAATGAGCAGTTCTTC.

This chain joins TRBV6-1 and TRBJ2-3, with TRBD1 matching over 8 bases. CDR1 and CDR2 from the germline V gene are MNHNS and SASEGT. The CDR3 contains 14 residues. The trim removed 2 bases at V and 6 bases at J, leaving 4 bases unmatched. The CDR3 nucleotides are TGTGCCAGCAGTGAAAAGGGGACAGGCGATACGCAGTATTTT. Its protein product is CASSEKGTGDTQYF.